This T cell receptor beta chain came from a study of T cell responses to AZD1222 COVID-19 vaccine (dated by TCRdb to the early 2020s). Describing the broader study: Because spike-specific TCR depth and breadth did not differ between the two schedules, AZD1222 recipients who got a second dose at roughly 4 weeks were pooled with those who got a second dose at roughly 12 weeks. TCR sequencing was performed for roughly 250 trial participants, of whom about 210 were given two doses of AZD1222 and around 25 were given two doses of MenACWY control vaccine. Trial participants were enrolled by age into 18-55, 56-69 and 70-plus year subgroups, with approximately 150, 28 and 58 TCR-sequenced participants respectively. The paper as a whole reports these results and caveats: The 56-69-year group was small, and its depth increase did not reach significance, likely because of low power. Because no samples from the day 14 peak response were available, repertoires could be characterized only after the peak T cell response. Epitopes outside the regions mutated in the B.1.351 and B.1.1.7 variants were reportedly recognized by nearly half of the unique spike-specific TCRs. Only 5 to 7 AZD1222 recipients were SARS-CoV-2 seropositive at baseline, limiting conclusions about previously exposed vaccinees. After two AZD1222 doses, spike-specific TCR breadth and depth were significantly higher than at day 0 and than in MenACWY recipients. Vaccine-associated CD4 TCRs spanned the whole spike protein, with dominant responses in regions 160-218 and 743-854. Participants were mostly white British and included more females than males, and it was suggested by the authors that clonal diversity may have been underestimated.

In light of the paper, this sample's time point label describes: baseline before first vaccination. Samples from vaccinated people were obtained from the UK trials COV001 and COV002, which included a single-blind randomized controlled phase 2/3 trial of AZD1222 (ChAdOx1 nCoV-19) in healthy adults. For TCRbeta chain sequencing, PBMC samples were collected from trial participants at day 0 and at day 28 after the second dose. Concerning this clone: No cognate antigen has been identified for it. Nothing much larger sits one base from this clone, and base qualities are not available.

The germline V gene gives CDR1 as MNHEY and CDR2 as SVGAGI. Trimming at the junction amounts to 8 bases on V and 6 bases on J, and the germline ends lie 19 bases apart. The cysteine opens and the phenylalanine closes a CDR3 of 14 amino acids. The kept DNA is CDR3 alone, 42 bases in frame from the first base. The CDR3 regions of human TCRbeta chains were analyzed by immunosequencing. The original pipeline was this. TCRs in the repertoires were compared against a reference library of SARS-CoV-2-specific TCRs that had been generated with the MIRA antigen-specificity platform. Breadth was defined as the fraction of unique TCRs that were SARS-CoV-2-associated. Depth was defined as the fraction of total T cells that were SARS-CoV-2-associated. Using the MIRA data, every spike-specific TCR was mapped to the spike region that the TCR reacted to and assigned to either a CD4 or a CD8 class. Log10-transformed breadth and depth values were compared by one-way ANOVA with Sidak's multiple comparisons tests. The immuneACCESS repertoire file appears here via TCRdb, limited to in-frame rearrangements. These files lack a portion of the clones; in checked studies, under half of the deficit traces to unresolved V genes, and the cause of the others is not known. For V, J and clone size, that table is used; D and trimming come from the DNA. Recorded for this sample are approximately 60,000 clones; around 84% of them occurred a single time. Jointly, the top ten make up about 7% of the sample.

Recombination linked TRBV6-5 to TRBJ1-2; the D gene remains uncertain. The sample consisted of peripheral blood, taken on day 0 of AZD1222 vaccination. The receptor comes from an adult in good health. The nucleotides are TGTGCCAGCCACTACCTACACATCCCAAATGGCTACACCTTC. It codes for CASHYLHIPNGYTF.